These 6 T cell receptor beta chains were all obtained from the same sample, sequenced in a study of cytomegalovirus exposure and HLA in healthy donors. This table comes from immunoSEQ multiplex PCR, and its TCRdb copy is limited to in-frame clones, with some not included. The sample consists of 150,000 to 200,000 clones, 84% of them appearing once. Sequenced material: PBMCs. The source of these receptors is a man between 18 and 29 years old in good health and CMV-seropositive.

This chain links TRBV9 with TRBJ2-7; 9 nucleotides line up with TRBD2. Losses at the gene ends were 4 bases for V and 0 bases for J; bases not matched to a gene: 8. Per the germline V gene, CDR1 is SGDLS and CDR2 is YYNGEE. CDR3 length equals 16 residues. The CDR3 sequence: CASSPRTSATSYEQYF. The CDR3 DNA sequence: TGTGCCAGCAGCCCGCGGACTAGCGCGACCTCCTACGAGCAGTACTTC.

The V and J genes are TRBV6-5 and TRBJ2-3; weak D call: TRBD2 (6 bases). Trimming took 4 bases from V and 4 from J, leaving 12 bases between them. The CDR3 has 14 amino acids. Germline loops: CDR1 MNHEY, CDR2 SVGAGI. Here the CDR3 DNA reads TGTGCCAGCAGTTTCTCCGGAGGGCCAGATACGCAGTATTTT. Translation: CASSFSGGPDTQYF.

V gene TRBV5-1 combines with J gene TRBJ2-7; a possible D gene is TRBD2 (6 bases). V was pared by 2 bases and J by 0 bases, with 12 bases between. Germline V gene sequence: CDR1 SGHRS, CDR2 YFSETQ. The CDR3 is made up of 15 amino acids. For the CDR3, the DNA is TGCGCCAGCAGCTTTAGCGGACTCAGCTCCTACGAGCAGTACTTC. Its translation: CASSFSGLSSYEQYF.

This chain links TRBV19 with TRBJ2-1; TRBD1 matches 8 bases. The ends lost 1 base at V and 7 bases at J; junction bases unmatched: 6. Germline values: CDR1 LNHDA, CDR2 SQIVND (reference sequence). The CDR3 spans 15 residues. The CDR3 DNA reads TGTGCCAGTAGTATAGGGCCAGGGGGCTGGAATGAGCAGTTCTTC. It yields the protein CASSIGPGGWNEQFF.

V is TRBV19 and J is TRBJ2-3; 14 bases are shared with TRBD2. The CDR3 extends over 15 amino acids. Unmatched junction bases numbered 6, after V lost 9 bases and J lost 4 bases. The germline V gene has CDR1 LNHDA and CDR2 SQIVND (reference sequence). CDR3 sequence: CASQLTSGRADTQYF. The CDR3 nucleotides read TGTGCCAGCCAGCTGACTAGCGGGAGGGCAGATACGCAGTATTTT.

The chain is built from TRBV2 and TRBJ2-6, with TRBD2 as a possible D gene (5 bases). This CDR3 has 17 residues. Germline V gene data show CDR1 as SNHLY and CDR2 as FYNNEI. V dropped 3 bases and J dropped 1 base, with 13 bases sitting between them. The DNA for the CDR3 is TGTGCCAGCAGTGAGGTCAGCGGCGGGTCTGGGGCCAACGTCCTGACTTTC. Amino acid sequence: CASSEVSGGSGANVLTF.